Sequencing of this TCR beta chain was carried out in a study of T cell responses to AZD1222 COVID-19 vaccine. Comment on this clone: The antigen is undetermined.

Germline loops: CDR1 SGHTA, CDR2 FQGTGA. The CDR3 loop spans 16 amino acids. V was clipped by 5 bases and J by 1 base; unmatched bases: 10. Study-level findings and limits: Within unmutated variant regions lay the reported targets of nearly half of spike-specific TCRs. Sampling that yielded the repertoires occurred only after the peak T cell response. Two AZD1222 doses significantly raised spike-specific TCR breadth and depth over controls.

TCRdb's table, derived via immunoSEQ multiplex PCR, lists solely in-frame clones and lacks some. The sample shows roughly 100,000 clones, around 80% of them seen only once. The source material was peripheral blood, sampled on day 0 of AZD1222 vaccination. The V call is TRBV7-3, the J call TRBJ1-1; the match to TRBD1 covers 7 bases. This sequence was found in an adult in good health. The CDR3, as DNA: TGTGCCAGCAGCCCAGGGGGGGCGATGACGAACACTGAAGCTTTCTTT. The encoded protein is CASSPGGAMTNTEAFF.